Listed here are 32 T cell receptor beta chains from one sample, sequenced in a study of tumor and adjacent non-tumor tissue in lung cancer. The template was RNA from unsorted bulk tissue. TCRbeta libraries were built with three rounds of nested PCR, modified from ARM-PCR. TCRdb redid the calling of the multiplex PCR reads with MiXCR, one entry per CDR3 protein. The sample records around 210,000 distinct CDR3 sequences, 71% being singletons. Material: lung tumor tissue. These receptors all come from a man aged 60 to 69 with non-small cell lung cancer.

Details on this clonotype: Compared with germline, one end of the junction differs, possibly owing to a read error. CDR3 protein: CSVESLGLSTVTQYF. In DNA, the CDR3 is TGCAGCGTTGAAAGTTTGGGACTGAGCACAGTTACGCAGTATTTT. V is TRBV29-1 and J is TRBJ2-3; maybe TRBD2 (6 bases). CDR1 is SQVTM, CDR2 ANQGSEA, per germline. The CDR3 runs 15 residues.

The chain links TRBV20-1 to TRBJ1-6; D perhaps matches TRBD1 (5 bases). CDR1 is DFQATT, CDR2 SNEGSKA, per germline (reference sequence). This CDR3 comprises 14 residues. Trimming removed 3 bases from V and 8 bases from J, with 14 bases in between. CDR3 sequence reads: CSARVGTRDSPLHF. In DNA, the CDR3 is TGCAGTGCTAGGGTGGGGACTCGGGATTCACCCCTCCACTTT.

As regards this clonotype: Compared with germline, one end of the junction differs, possibly owing to a read error. The V and J genes are TRBV28 and TRBJ2-3; 8 nucleotides align to TRBD2. The CDR3 sequence is 16 residues long. The germline gives CDR1 MDHEN, CDR2 SYDVKM. The CDR3 region is CASSFGERESTDTRYF. In DNA, the CDR3 is TGTGCCAGCAGTTTTGGGGAGCGGGAGAGCACAGATACGCGGTATTTT.

Of note for this clonotype: The CDR3 does not close with the conserved phenylalanine or tryptophan, likely indicating a read error. The DNA is omitted, as the CDR3 cannot be located on it reliably, and the CDR3 follows TCRdb's listing. This chain uses TRBV6-5 with TRBJ1-2; TRBD1, the table's D call, was not compared with the DNA. Germline values: CDR1 MNHEY, CDR2 SVGAGI. The CDR3 sequence runs 19 residues, both termini included. The CDR3 sequence: CASSYSYRFPGQSPYGHTL.

This clonotype has ten or more counts. The rearrangement joins TRBV7-9 to TRBJ1-4; TRBD1 is a possible D gene (6 bases). Trimming pared 4 bases from V and 8 bases from J, leaving 14 bases between. The length of the CDR3 is 14 residues. Germline V CDR1 and CDR2: SEHNR, FQNEAQ (reference sequence). This CDR3 reads CASSSGQGNEKLFF. The DNA of the CDR3 is TGTGCCAGCAGCTCGGGACAAGGAAACGAAAAACTGTTTTTT.

The genes are TRBV6-6 and TRBJ1-1; D is ambiguous. The CDR3 length is 14 residues. V was shortened by 5 bases and J by 2 bases, with 12 bases between the two germline ends. CDR1 and CDR2 (germline): MNHNY, SVGAGI (reference sequence). The chain's CDR3 is CASSRQAYNTEAFF. In DNA form, the CDR3 reads TGTGCCAGCAGTAGGCAGGCGTATAACACTGAAGCTTTCTTT.

This clonotype appeared once. A much larger clone sits a single nucleotide away, making a read error possible. The chain joins TRBV20-1 to TRBJ2-6; weak D call: TRBD2 (5 bases). The CDR3 consists of 14 residues. The germline gives CDR1 DFQATT, CDR2 SNEGSKA (reference sequence). The CDR3 DNA reads as TGCGCCTGCGGGCAGCCCTTTGGGGCCAACGTCCTGACTTTC. Translating gives CACGQPFGANVLTF.

A note on this clonotype: It may be a read error: a sequence one base away is much more abundant. The V call is TRBV12-3 or TRBV12-4, the J call TRBJ1-5; 9 bases map to TRBD1. V trimming: 2 bases; J trimming: 3 bases; junction bases outside the gene matches: 5. CDR3 size: 16 residues. The CDR3 loop is CASSLRGTGNNQPQHF. The CDR3 coding sequence is TGTGCCAGCAGTTTAAGGGGGACAGGGAACAATCAGCCCCAGCATTTT.

The genes are TRBV5-4 and TRBJ2-1, with TRBD2 identical over 11 bases. The germline V gene encodes CDR1 SGHNT and CDR2 YYREEE (reference sequence). Trimming at V came to 0 bases and at J to 7 bases, leaving 6 bases not matched to a gene. The length of the CDR3 is 16 residues. CDR3 bases: TGTGCCAGCAGCTTGGTGCTAGCGGGAGGATGGAATGAGCAGTTCTTC. This sequence encodes CASSLVLAGGWNEQFF.

Concerning this clonotype itself: The junction departs from the called germline gene at one end, perhaps through a read error. The chain links TRBV4-2 to TRBJ1-2, with D possibly TRBD1 on 5 matching bases. This CDR3 is 14 amino acids long. The germline V gene has CDR1 LGHNA and CDR2 YNFKEQ. CDR3 nucleotides: TGTGCCAGCAGCCAAGATCGGGGGGACTATTGCTACACCTTC. Amino acid sequence: CASSQDRGDYCYTF.

As concerns this clonotype: A much bigger clone sits one base away, suggesting this may be a read error. The rearrangement uses TRBV6-2 or TRBV6-3 and TRBJ2-7; perhaps TRBD1 as D (5 bases). Germline V gene lookup returns CDR1 MNHEY and CDR2 SVGEGT. The CDR3 loop spans 14 amino acids. Trimming took off 5 bases at V and 1 base at J, with 12 bases between the two ends. This CDR3 is CASSLQTGSYEQYF. The CDR3 DNA follows: TGTGCCAGCAGTCTACAAACAGGATCCTACGAGCAGTACTTC.

This clonotype has just one count. The V call is TRBV11-3, the J call TRBJ2-2; TRBD2 matches 9 bases. The CDR3 runs 17 residues. CDR1 is SGHNT, CDR2 YENEEA, per germline. The V gene end was trimmed by 7 bases and the J gene end by 4 bases; junction bases not matched to a gene: 13. In DNA, the CDR3 is TGTGCCAGCAACTTCCCCCTGGGACTAGCAGGCACCGGGGAGCTGTTTTTT. As protein: CASNFPLGLAGTGELFF.

As for this clonotype: A read error may account for a junction end that differs from germline. V is TRBV6-6 and J is TRBJ2-5; 11 nucleotides agree with TRBD1. From germline, CDR1 is MNHNY and CDR2 SVGAGI (reference sequence). This CDR3 is 15 amino acids long. CDR3 coding DNA: TGTGGCAGCAGATACTGGGACAGGGGGCAAGAGACCCAGTACTTC. Translating it yields CGSRYWDRGQETQYF.

A word on this clonotype: With a much larger clone just one base away, this may be a read error. Here the CDR3 omits its conserved ending phenylalanine or tryptophan, so a read error is the likely source. This chain connects TRBV5-1 to TRBJ2-3, with 9 bases lining up with TRBD1. The CDR3 extends over 15 amino acids. Looked up from germline, CDR1 is SGHRS and CDR2 is YFSETQ. J was trimmed by 2 bases and V by 4 bases; bases with no gene match: 5. CDR3 protein: CASSNRDRVTDTQYY. For the CDR3, the DNA is TGCGCCAGCAGCAACCGGGACAGGGTCACAGATACGCAGTATTAT.

In regard to this clonotype: A junction end diverges from the germline sequence, so it may reflect a read error. The rearrangement links TRBV11-2 to TRBJ1-6; the D is unclear. This CDR3 is 14 amino acids long. Germline V lookup: CDR1 SGHAT, CDR2 FQNNGV. The CDR3 loop is CASSFRVGKSPLNF. CDR3 coding DNA: TGTGCCAGCAGCTTTAGGGTGGGTAAGTCACCCCTCAACTTT.

Comments on this clonotype: The junction departs from germline at one end; a sequencing error may be responsible. This chain links TRBV11-2 with TRBJ2-2; perhaps TRBD2 as D (5 bases). CDR3 length: 14 residues. CDR1 and CDR2 from the germline V gene are SGHAT and FQNNGV. The CDR3 nucleotides are TGTGCCAGCAGATCCGGACCGAACACCGGGGAGATGTTTTTT. Translated, it gives CASRSGPNTGEMFF.

In regard to this clonotype: The junction does not match germline at one end; this may be a read error. This chain uses TRBV11-1 with TRBJ1-2; TRBD1 matches at 8 bases. From germline, CDR1 is SGHAT and CDR2 FQDESV (reference sequence). CDR3 length equals 13 residues. The CDR3 DNA is TGTGCTAGCAGCCCGACAGGGGCCTATTGCTACACCTTC. Translated, it gives CASSPTGAYCYTF. Complete variable domain (other parts from reference TRBV11-1 and TRBJ1-2): EAEVAQSPRYKITEKSQAVAFWCDPISGHATLYWYRQILGQGPELLVQFQDESVVDDSQLPKDRFSAERLKGVDSTLKIQPAELGDSAMYLCASSPTGAYCYTFGSGTRLTVV.

As for this clonotype: The junction does not match germline at one end; this may be a read error. The rearrangement joins TRBV6-1 to TRBJ2-4, with TRBD1 matching 9 bases. Germline CDR1 is MNHNS and CDR2 is SASEGT. The CDR3 covers 16 residues. The CDR3 loop is CASSSPGQGWENIQQF. The DNA of the CDR3 is TGTGCCAGCAGTTCCCCGGGACAGGGATGGGAAAACATTCAGCAATTC.

This clonotype has only a few counts. V usage is TRBV7-9 and J usage is TRBJ1-5; no clear D. V was clipped by 6 bases and J by 7 bases, with 13 bases between them. CDR1 and CDR2 from the germline V gene are SEHNR and FQNEAQ (reference sequence). The CDR3 spans 13 residues. CDR3: CASSLVERQPQHF. For the CDR3, the DNA is TGTGCCAGCAGTCTAGTGGAACGGCAGCCCCAGCATTTT.

Note on this clonotype: In this CDR3 the conserved last residue, phenylalanine or tryptophan, is missing, so a read error is likely. The CDR3 DNA reads TGTGCCACCAGTGGGACTAGCGGGGCAGATACGCAGTATATT. It specifies CATSGTSGADTQYI. The V and J genes are TRBV24-1 and TRBJ2-3; 12 bases map to TRBD2. The CDR3 length is 14 residues. Germline lookup yields CDR1 KGHDR and CDR2 SFDVKD. V shed 5 bases and J 4 bases; nucleotides not matched to a gene: 0.

A single count supports this clonotype. The V gene is TRBV11-2, the J gene TRBJ1-1, with a possible D match to TRBD1 (6 bases). The germline V gene has CDR1 SGHAT and CDR2 FQNNGV. V gave up 9 bases and J gave up 6 bases, with 17 bases separating them. This CDR3 region has 13 residues. Here the CDR3 DNA reads TGTGCCAGTAGCCCTCAGGGGTTCTCTGAAGCTTTCTTT. Amino acid sequence: CASSPQGFSEAFF.

Remarks on this clonotype: A much larger clone is a single base away; this may be a read error. The chain employs TRBV20-1 and TRBJ2-7, with D maybe TRBD2 (5 bases). V dropped 0 bases and J dropped 3 bases, with 12 bases sitting between them. CDR1 DFQATT and CDR2 SNEGSKA come from the germline V gene (reference sequence). The CDR3 is 14 residues long. Written as DNA, the CDR3 is TGCAGTGCTAGAGATTATTTCGGGGACTACGAGCAGTACTTC. This sequence encodes CSARDYFGDYEQYF.

This clonotype was observed a few times. The chain carries TRBV10-2 and TRBJ2-1, with 7 bases fitting TRBD2. J gave up 6 bases and V 8 bases, and 10 bases lay outside the gene matches. This CDR3 is built from 14 residues. Germline V lookup: CDR1 WSHSY, CDR2 SAAADI. This CDR3 is CASVPRLAGNEQFF. The CDR3 DNA sequence: TGCGCCAGCGTGCCGAGACTAGCAGGCAATGAGCAGTTCTTC.

The table lists this clonotype with a few counts. The chain employs TRBV6-2 or TRBV6-3 and TRBJ1-1; D remains unclear. Germline CDR1 reads MNHEY; CDR2 reads SVGEGT. The CDR3 length is 13 residues. V was trimmed by 0 bases and J by 4 bases, leaving 6 bases between them. CDR3 sequence: CASSYSQATEAFF. For the CDR3, the DNA is TGTGCCAGCAGTTACTCCCAGGCCACTGAAGCTTTCTTT.

The table lists this clonotype with a count of one. No conserved phenylalanine or tryptophan is present at the end of the CDR3, so a read error is the likely explanation. The V gene is TRBV12-3 or TRBV12-4, the J gene TRBJ2-1; 7 bases align to TRBD2. V lost 5 bases and J lost 6; bases outside the gene matches: 4. This CDR3 contains 13 residues. The CDR3 loop reads CASSSGAANEQFL. The DNA for the CDR3 is TGTGCCAGCAGTAGCGGGGCGGCCAATGAGCAGTTCCTC.

Comment on this clonotype: At one boundary the junction diverges from the germline segment, which might be a read error. The chain links TRBV6-6 to TRBJ1-1; 7 bases fit TRBD1. CDR1 and CDR2 (germline): MNHNY, SVGAGI (reference sequence). The CDR3 extends over 14 amino acids. The CDR3 DNA sequence: TGTGCGAGCCTTGACAGGGTAGGGAACACTAAAGCTTTCTTT. Translating gives CASLDRVGNTKAFF.

Comment on this clonotype: One junction end does not reproduce the germline sequence, and a read error may be involved. This rearrangement joins TRBV7-8 to TRBJ2-7; TRBD2 aligns across 7 bases. The CDR3 consists of 15 residues. Looked up from germline, CDR1 is SGHVS and CDR2 is FQNEAQ. Here the CDR3 reads CVSSPSSGGAYEQYF. As DNA, the CDR3 is TGTGTCAGCAGCCCCTCTAGCGGAGGGGCCTACGAGCAGTACTTC.

V gene TRBV11-2 combines with J gene TRBJ2-5; D unclear. The germline CDR1 and CDR2 sequences are SGHAT and FQNNGV. The CDR3 runs 16 residues. V dropped 4 bases and J dropped 4 bases, with 19 bases sitting between them. CDR3 sequence reads: CASSSFACGPGETQYF. CDR3 coding DNA: TGTGCCAGCAGCTCATTTGCGTGTGGGCCCGGAGAGACCCAGTACTTC.

Remarks on this clonotype: No conserved phenylalanine or tryptophan ends this CDR3, so it is likely a read error. The chain is built from TRBV6-1 and TRBJ2-7; 10 bases match TRBD2. The germline CDR1 and CDR2 sequences are MNHNS and SASEGT. The CDR3 contains 18 residues. CDR3 amino acids: CTSTIKGIGTSAVYEQYL. Here the CDR3 DNA reads TGTACCAGCACCATAAAGGGAATCGGGACTAGCGCAGTTTACGAGCAGTACCTC.

With respect to this clonotype: This may be a read error: a much more frequent sequence differs by one nucleotide. This chain links TRBV20-1 with TRBJ2-3; 12 bases are shared with TRBD2. The germline CDR1 and CDR2 sequences are DFQATT and SNEGSKA (reference sequence). CDR3 length equals 15 residues. CDR3 sequence: CSARSSGGASDAQYF. The DNA for the CDR3 is TGCAGTGCTAGGTCTAGCGGGGGGGCCTCAGATGCGCAGTATTTT.

The chain combines TRBV28 with TRBJ2-7; the D gene is possibly TRBD1 (5 bases). In germline, CDR1 is MDHEN, CDR2 SYDVKM. V shed 6 bases and J shed 0 bases, with 15 bases lying between them. This CDR3 contains 15 residues. The DNA for the CDR3 is TGTGCCAGCAGGTCCCTCGTCGACAGCTCCTACGAGCAGTACTTC. It yields the protein CASRSLVDSSYEQYF. Based on the CDR3 plus reference TRBV28 and TRBJ2-7, the full variable domain is DVKVTQSSRYLVKRTGEKVFLECVQDMDHENMFWYRQDPGLGLRLIYFSYDVKMKEKGDIPEGYSVSREKKERFSLILESASTNQTSMYLCASRSLVDSSYEQYFGPGTRLTVT.

As regards this clonotype: One junction end does not reproduce the germline sequence, and a read error may be involved. The gene calls are TRBV29-1 and TRBJ2-7, with 7 bases fitting TRBD1. Germline loops: CDR1 SQVTM, CDR2 ANQGSEA. CDR3 size: 14 residues. CDR3 DNA: TGCAGCGTGGCCGGGACAGACCACTCCTACGAGCAGTGCTTC. It specifies CSVAGTDHSYEQCF.